This entry lists 5 T cell receptor beta chains sequenced from one sample in a study of human T cells and chemical hapten exposure. TCRdb redid the calling of the RACE reads with MiXCR, one entry per CDR3 protein. The sample carries 200,000 to 300,000 distinct CDR3 sequences, 7.5% to 9% recorded once. The time point denotes: pre-sensitization, week 0. Treatment denoted: therapeutic diphenylcyclopropenone sensitization with weekly scalp DPC. The specimen comprised whole blood, sampled in connection with sensitization to the hapten diphenylcyclopropenone (DPC). All receptors derive from a woman in her 40s with alopecia areata. Some clones in this sample may be carry-over from other donors' samples.

For this clonotype: A read error may be the cause here, since a much bigger clone is one base away. This rearrangement joins TRBV12-3 or TRBV12-4 to TRBJ2-7; 9 bases fit TRBD2. The CDR3 extends over 17 amino acids. CDR3 in amino acids: CTSSSHPGLAPTYEQYF. The CDR3 nucleotides read TGTACCAGCAGTTCGCATCCGGGACTAGCCCCTACCTACGAGCAGTACTTC.

This rearrangement joins TRBV6-6 to TRBJ2-1; TRBD2 matches at 7 bases. The germline V gene has CDR1 MNHNY and CDR2 SVGAGI (reference sequence). The CDR3 totals 16 residues. Losses at the gene ends were 5 bases for V and 6 bases for J; bases not matched to a gene: 13. CDR3 DNA: TGTGCCAGCAGTCCCCCTGGGCTAGCGGCGTCCAATGAGCAGTTCTTC. As protein: CASSPPGLAASNEQFF.

The chain uses TRBV9 and TRBJ2-2; 11 bases map to TRBD2. Looked up from germline, CDR1 is SGDLS and CDR2 is YYNGEE. There are 16 residues in the CDR3. V lost 3 bases and J lost 2; bases outside the gene matches: 3. In DNA, the CDR3 is TGTGCCAGCAGCGCCCGACTAGCGGGAAACACCGGGGAGCTGTTTTTT. Amino acids: CASSARLAGNTGELFF. Full variable domain (outside the CDR3, taken from reference TRBV9 and TRBJ2-2): DSGVTQTPKHLITATGQRVTLRCSPRSGDLSVYWYQQSLDQGLQFLIQYYNGEERAKGNILERFSAQQFPDLHSELNLSSLELGDSALYFCASSARLAGNTGELFFGEGSRLTVL.

This clonotype was detected only a few times. This rearrangement joins TRBV11-1 to TRBJ2-1; D call uncertain. V lost 3 bases to trimming and J lost 5 bases, with 5 bases between them. CDR1 and CDR2 from the germline V gene are SGHAT and FQDESV (reference sequence). The CDR3 has 12 residues. CDR3 residues: CASSFNNNEQFF. As DNA, the CDR3 is TGTGCCAGCAGCTTTAACAACAATGAGCAGTTCTTC.

The chain recombines TRBV6-6 with TRBJ1-1; TRBD1 might be the D (6 bases). With 5 bases removed from V and 5 bases from J, the gap between germline ends came to 15 bases. The CDR3 spans 14 residues. Germline V lookup: CDR1 MNHNY, CDR2 SVGAGI (reference sequence). CDR3 region: CASSQQGAGTEAFF. The CDR3 nucleotides read TGTGCCAGCAGTCAACAGGGAGCGGGAACTGAAGCTTTCTTT.